The 32 T cell receptor beta chains reported below all come from one sample, sequenced in a study of memory CD4+ T cells and cytomegalovirus serostatus. The sort gate was single viable CD3+CD4+CD8-CD45RO+ cells for memory CD4+ T cells. Using immunoSEQ multiplex PCR, the repertoire was profiled, and TCRdb retains in-frame clones only, with some absent. The repertoire includes approximately 44,000 clones, over 65% of them detected once, and about 1.9% sits in the top ten. The source material was memory CD4+ T cells from blood. Receptors originate from an adult in good health and CMV-seronegative.

The J gene is TRBJ2-3, the V gene TRBV7-9, with D perhaps TRBD2 (6 bases). There are 15 residues in the CDR3. The ends were cut back, 5 bases at V and 2 bases at J, with 14 bases in the middle. Per germline, CDR1 SEHNR and CDR2 FQNEAQ (reference sequence). The DNA for the CDR3 is TGTGCCAGCAGCAAAACTAGCCCGGCCACAGATACGCAGTATTTT. Protein sequence: CASSKTSPATDTQYF.

The chain links TRBV15 to TRBJ2-3; 8 nucleotides match TRBD2. CDR1 is LNHNV, CDR2 YYDKDF, per germline (reference sequence). V lost 1 base and J lost 4; bases outside the gene matches: 10. The CDR3 has 17 amino acids. Here the CDR3 reads CATSRGRRGDGADTQYF. For the CDR3, the DNA is TGTGCCACCAGCAGAGGACGGCGGGGGGATGGGGCAGATACGCAGTATTTT.

CDR3 nucleotide sequence: TGCGCCAGCAGCTTGGGAATTAGCAGCCTGAACACTGAAGCTTTCTTT. Translating gives CASSLGISSLNTEAFF. The chain is built from TRBV5-1 and TRBJ1-1, with D hard to call. This CDR3 has 16 residues. The V and J ends lost 0 bases and 0 bases respectively, with 12 bases between them. Germline V gene lookup returns CDR1 SGHRS and CDR2 YFSETQ.

The chain recombines TRBV19 with TRBJ2-7; TRBD1 is a possible D gene (5 bases). The CDR3 sequence is 15 residues long. Germline lookup yields CDR1 LNHDA and CDR2 SQIVND (reference sequence). Trimming stripped 3 bases from V and 4 bases from J, with 16 bases between. CDR3 nucleotide sequence: TGTGCCAGTAGTATCATCACCAGGGAAGAGTACGAGCAGTACTTC. Translating gives CASSIITREEYEQYF.

This clone was detected a few times. The rearrangement uses TRBV27 and TRBJ1-1; the D gene is possibly TRBD1 (6 bases). This CDR3 has 14 amino acids. Germline-derived CDR1 and CDR2 are MNHEY and SMNVEV (reference sequence). V was trimmed by 6 bases and J by 3 bases, leaving 14 bases between them. As DNA, the CDR3 is TGTGCCAGCAGGGGGACATCCCAAGACACTGAAGCTTTCTTT. Its translation is CASRGTSQDTEAFF.

V is TRBV19 and J is TRBJ1-5; D remains ambiguous. V lost 4 bases and J lost 9, with 13 bases in between. The length of the CDR3 is 13 residues. Germline assignment: CDR1 LNHDA and CDR2 SQIVND (reference sequence). CDR3 bases: TGTGCCAGTAGTAGGACCGGCCTTGGGCCCCAGCATTTT. This sequence encodes CASSRTGLGPQHF.

This clone was counted only a few times. The rearrangement joins TRBV6-6 to TRBJ2-5; TRBD2 matches at 12 bases. Per the germline V gene, CDR1 is MNHNY and CDR2 is SVGAGI (reference sequence). The CDR3 contains 15 residues. The trim removed 6 bases at V and 4 bases at J, leaving 6 bases unmatched. The CDR3 nucleotides are TGTGCCAGCAGGTCTAGCGGGGGGGCGGGAGAGACCCAGTACTTC. It codes for CASRSSGGAGETQYF.

This chain joins TRBV28 and TRBJ2-7, with TRBD2 matching 9 bases. V shed 3 bases and J 0 bases; nucleotides not matched to a gene: 6. Germline-derived CDR1 and CDR2 are MDHEN and SYDVKM. CDR3 size: 16 residues. The CDR3 spells CASSFRLRGGSYEQYF. CDR3 in DNA: TGTGCCAGCAGTTTCCGTTTGCGGGGGGGCTCCTACGAGCAGTACTTC.

The genes are TRBV7-6 and TRBJ2-3; 8 positions agree with TRBD2. CDR3 size: 15 residues. With 5 bases clipped from V and 0 bases from J, the junction kept 4 bases outside the gene matches. Germline lookup yields CDR1 SGHVS and CDR2 FNYEAQ. The CDR3 protein is CASSDRGGSTDTQYF. The CDR3 nucleotides read TGTGCCAGCAGCGATCGGGGGGGAAGCACAGATACGCAGTATTTT.

The CDR3 protein is CASSSSNGETQYF. In nucleotides, the CDR3 is TGTGCCAGCAGTTCTAGTAACGGAGAGACCCAGTACTTC. This chain uses TRBV6-6 with TRBJ2-5, with D hard to call. The CDR3 contains 13 residues. The V and J ends lost 4 bases and 4 bases respectively, with 10 bases between them. Germline values: CDR1 MNHNY, CDR2 SVGAGI (reference sequence).

The chain employs TRBV6-1 and TRBJ1-2; 11 bases line up with TRBD1. CDR1 is MNHNS, CDR2 SASEGT, per germline. The CDR3 is 17 residues long. V was pared by 2 bases and J by 3 bases, with 8 bases of the junction left unmatched. CDR3 loop: CASSEKGRTGGDYGYTF. CDR3 coding DNA: TGTGCCAGCAGTGAAAAGGGCCGGACAGGGGGCGACTATGGCTACACCTTC.

The V call is TRBV19, the J call TRBJ1-1; possible D gene TRBD1, 5 bases. The CDR3 runs to 14 residues. V shed 3 bases and J shed 1 base, with 9 bases lying between them. Looked up from germline, CDR1 is LNHDA and CDR2 is SQIVND (reference sequence). CDR3 sequence reads: CASSIRRGNTEAFF. CDR3 sequence (DNA): TGTGCCAGTAGTATTAGGAGGGGGAACACTGAAGCTTTCTTT.

The chain uses TRBV2 and TRBJ1-3; unclear D gene. V was pared by 1 base and J by 2 bases, with 12 bases between. In germline, CDR1 is SNHLY, CDR2 FYNNEI. There are 16 residues in the CDR3. The CDR3 here is CASSEDEGIAGNTIYF. The CDR3 DNA follows: TGTGCCAGCAGTGAAGATGAGGGAATCGCTGGAAACACCATATATTTT.

The chain couples TRBV11-2 to TRBJ1-1, with D possibly TRBD1 on 5 matching bases. Germline assignment: CDR1 SGHAT and CDR2 FQNNGV. The V and J ends lost 5 bases and 0 bases respectively, with 10 bases between them. This CDR3 region has 14 residues. CDR3 sequence reads: CASSRGGLNTEAFF. The CDR3 coding sequence is TGTGCCAGCAGCCGGGGGGGTCTGAACACTGAAGCTTTCTTT.

This chain links TRBV2 with TRBJ1-6, with 8 bases that match TRBD1. Germline CDR1 reads SNHLY; CDR2 reads FYNNEI. V lost 4 bases, J lost 10 bases, and 6 bases stayed unmatched. The CDR3 contains 14 residues. This chain's CDR3 is CASSGGQGQSPLHF. The CDR3 DNA reads as TGTGCCAGCAGTGGCGGACAGGGACAATCACCCCTCCACTTT.

The chain couples TRBV7-9 to TRBJ2-2, with 7 bases that match TRBD1. CDR3 size: 15 residues. In germline, CDR1 is SEHNR, CDR2 FQNEAQ (reference sequence). Germline trimming cut 4 bases from V and 2 bases from J; bases unmatched to any gene: 4. As DNA, the CDR3 is TGTGCCAGCAGCTCCGACAGGGTCAACACCGGGGAGCTGTTTTTT. This codes for CASSSDRVNTGELFF.

This chain joins TRBV5-1 and TRBJ1-6; 7 nucleotides align to TRBD1. CDR3 length equals 17 residues. V shed 4 bases and J 7 bases; nucleotides not matched to a gene: 14. Germline V gene sequence: CDR1 SGHRS, CDR2 YFSETQ. The CDR3 loop is CASSPREGQENNSPLHF. CDR3 bases: TGCGCCAGCAGCCCGAGGGAAGGACAGGAAAACAATTCACCCCTCCACTTT.

The chain carries TRBV30 and TRBJ1-5, with a tentative D call TRBD1 (5 bases). CDR1 GTSNPN and CDR2 SVGIG come from the germline V gene (reference sequence). This CDR3 is 15 amino acids long. CDR3 region: CAAGGDLSSNQPQHF. The CDR3 DNA reads as TGTGCTGCGGGGGGGGATCTTAGTAGCAATCAGCCCCAGCATTTT.

The V gene is TRBV11-2, the J gene TRBJ2-3; D tentatively fits TRBD1 or TRBD2 (5 bases each). Looked up from germline, CDR1 is SGHAT and CDR2 is FQNNGV. Trimming left V 7 bases short and J 2 bases short, with 13 bases between. The CDR3 is 14 amino acids. The CDR3, as DNA: TGTGCCAGCACCAAGGGACGCCACACAGATACGCAGTATTTT. Translated, it gives CASTKGRHTDTQYF.

A single count supports this clone. The chain employs TRBV5-1 and TRBJ2-2; 10 bases align to TRBD2. V trimming: 0 bases; J trimming: 2 bases; junction bases outside the gene matches: 1. CDR1 and CDR2 from the germline V gene are SGHRS and YFSETQ. This CDR3 spans 16 amino acids. The CDR3 region is CASSLGTSGNTGELFF. The CDR3 nucleotides read TGCGCCAGCAGCTTGGGGACTAGCGGAAACACCGGGGAGCTGTTTTTT.

This sequence joins TRBV7-9 and TRBJ1-1; a possible D gene is TRBD1 (5 bases). V was clipped by 5 bases and J by 4 bases, with 17 bases between them. Germline CDR1 SEHNR, CDR2 FQNEAQ (reference sequence). The CDR3 runs to 15 residues. The CDR3 is CASSGYQGRRTEAFF. Here the CDR3 DNA reads TGTGCCAGCAGCGGATATCAGGGAAGGCGCACTGAAGCTTTCTTT.

The rearrangement links TRBV6-5 to TRBJ1-1; D is unclear. The length of the CDR3 is 14 residues. The V gene lost 2 bases and the J gene lost 0 bases, with 7 bases spanning the gap. In germline, CDR1 is MNHEY, CDR2 SVGAGI. CDR3 in DNA: TGTGCCAGCAGTTACAACAGATTGAACACTGAAGCTTTCTTT. The encoded protein is CASSYNRLNTEAFF.

This chain uses TRBV19 with TRBJ1-5, with no clear D. V gave up 1 base and J gave up 1 base, with 11 bases separating them. The germline CDR1 and CDR2 sequences are LNHDA and SQIVND (reference sequence). CDR3 length equals 16 residues. The chain's CDR3 is CASSIGWHNSNQPQHF. DNA of the CDR3: TGTGCCAGTAGTATAGGTTGGCATAACAGCAATCAGCCCCAGCATTTT.

This clone was picked up one time. The V and J genes are TRBV6-1 and TRBJ1-2, with D maybe TRBD1 (6 bases). CDR1 and CDR2 (germline): MNHNS, SASEGT. V lost 8 bases and J lost 1, with 17 bases in between. CDR3 size: 15 residues. CDR3 nucleotides: TGTGCCAGCCGGGGGGGGCGAGCACTTAACTATGGCTACACCTTC. Protein product: CASRGGRALNYGYTF.

The chain is built from TRBV11-2 and TRBJ1-1; D is unresolved. The CDR3 consists of 14 residues. Germline assignment: CDR1 SGHAT and CDR2 FQNNGV. Trimming pared 2 bases from V and 8 bases from J, leaving 15 bases between. CDR3 amino acids: CASSLNEVLKEAFF. CDR3 in DNA: TGTGCCAGCAGCTTAAATGAGGTACTAAAGGAAGCTTTCTTT.

This sequence joins TRBV18 and TRBJ2-7; a weak D match, TRBD1 (6 bases). V was pared by 6 bases and J by 6 bases, with 30 bases between. This CDR3 is 18 amino acids long. In germline, CDR1 is KGHSH, CDR2 LQKENI. This CDR3 reads CASSPRLSGDPQGIEQYF. The CDR3 DNA follows: TGTGCCAGCTCCCCGAGGCTATCCGGGGACCCGCAGGGGATCGAGCAGTACTTC.

This chain uses TRBV7-9 with TRBJ2-2, with 8 bases lining up with TRBD1. CDR3 size: 14 residues. Looked up from germline, CDR1 is SEHNR and CDR2 is FQNEAQ (reference sequence). Unmatched junction bases numbered 4, after V lost 7 bases and J lost 3 bases. The CDR3 sequence: CASTIQGDTGELFF. As DNA, the CDR3 is TGTGCCAGCACCATACAGGGGGACACCGGGGAGCTGTTTTTT.

This chain joins TRBV5-1 and TRBJ2-1; possible D gene TRBD1, 5 bases. In germline, CDR1 is SGHRS, CDR2 YFSETQ. The CDR3 runs 14 residues. The germline V and J ends were trimmed by 4 bases and 6 bases, with 14 bases remaining between them. The CDR3 DNA reads as TGCGCCAGCAGCATATCAGGGTCAGGCAATGAGCAGTTCTTC. Protein product: CASSISGSGNEQFF.

The rearrangement joins TRBV18 to TRBJ2-5, with D perhaps being TRBD1 or TRBD2 (5 bases each). The CDR3 has 14 amino acids. Between the trimmed V and J ends, which lost 3 bases and 4 bases, there was a span of 12 bases. In germline, CDR1 is KGHSH, CDR2 LQKENI. This CDR3 reads CASSPGERRETQYF. The CDR3 DNA sequence: TGTGCCAGCTCACCGGGGGAGAGAAGAGAGACCCAGTACTTC. The whole variable domain, filled in from reference TRBV18 and TRBJ2-5, reads NAGVMQNPRHLVRRRGQEARLRCSPMKGHSHVYWYRQLPEEGLKFMVYLQKENIIDESGMPKERFSAEFPKEGPSILRIQQVVRGDSAAYFCASSPGERRETQYFGPGTRLLVL.

The gene calls are TRBV5-4 and TRBJ2-5; D unclear. Trimming stripped 3 bases from V and 1 base from J, with 13 bases between. Germline V CDR1 and CDR2: SGHNT, YYREEE (reference sequence). This CDR3 has 15 residues. Here the CDR3 DNA reads TGTGCCAGCAGCTCCCCAACAGCTTCCCAAGAGACCCAGTACTTC. Protein product: CASSSPTASQETQYF.

This chain connects TRBV10-3 to TRBJ2-7; 7 positions match TRBD1. Losses at the gene ends were 6 bases for V and 3 bases for J; bases not matched to a gene: 8. CDR3 size: 14 residues. The germline gives CDR1 ENHRY, CDR2 SYGVKD. CDR3 loop: CAIREQTGSYEQYF. CDR3 DNA: TGTGCCATCAGGGAACAGACAGGGAGCTACGAGCAGTACTTC.

The V call is TRBV11-3, the J call TRBJ1-2, with 7 bases aligning to TRBD1. This CDR3 is 15 amino acids long. Germline CDR1 is SGHNT and CDR2 is YENEEA. Trimming at V came to 5 bases and at J to 7 bases, leaving 13 bases not matched to a gene. The CDR3 DNA is TGTGCCAGCAGCCCGTCCTGGAGACAGGGTCGTGGCTACACCTTC. Its protein is CASSPSWRQGRGYTF.